Below, 8 T cell receptor beta chains from the same sample are listed, as sequenced in a study of blood T cells in healthy people across ages. The second PCR ran about 7 to 12 cycles with a sample-barcoded 5' primer and J-beta primers. In TCRdb, the 5' RACE reads were re-called with MiXCR into one record per CDR3 protein. The table includes over a million distinct CDR3 sequences, 45% detected once. The sample consisted of blood. The receptors stem from a woman between 55 and 75 years old in good health.

This clonotype was seen a handful of times. The chain recombines TRBV30 with TRBJ1-5; D not resolved. The germline V and J ends were trimmed by 0 bases and 3 bases, with 9 bases remaining between them. There are 14 residues in the CDR3. CDR1 GTSNPN and CDR2 SVGIG come from the germline V gene (reference sequence). DNA of the CDR3: TGTGCCTGGAGTGTAGCGGCGTTCAATCAGCCCCAGCATTTT. Its translation is CAWSVAAFNQPQHF.

The CDR3 reads CASSLDRDPYNEQFF. CDR3 DNA: TGTGCCAGCAGCCTGGACAGGGACCCCTACAATGAGCAGTTCTTC. J is TRBJ2-1 and V is TRBV12-3 or TRBV12-4, with 8 bases that match TRBD1. The CDR3 runs 15 residues. Trimming at V came to 6 bases and at J to 2 bases, leaving 6 bases not matched to a gene.

This rearrangement joins TRBV28 to TRBJ1-6; D might be TRBD1 (6 bases). The CDR3 runs to 13 residues. V gave up 2 bases and J gave up 13 bases, with 12 bases separating them. The germline V gene has CDR1 MDHEN and CDR2 SYDVKM. CDR3 bases: TGTGCCAGCAGTTTAGGGGGCGGTGGGCCCCTCCACTTT. Protein: CASSLGGGGPLHF.

The V call is TRBV7-3, the J call TRBJ2-7, with 7 bases fitting TRBD1. The germline V gene encodes CDR1 SGHTA and CDR2 FQGTGA. This CDR3 is 14 amino acids long. V was clipped by 0 bases and J by 2 bases; unmatched bases: 1. The CDR3 DNA follows: TGTGCCAGCAGCTTAACCGGGACAGCCTACGAGCAGTACTTC. Encoded protein: CASSLTGTAYEQYF.

CDR3 residues: CASSPGLVSGTQYF. The CDR3 DNA is TGTGCCAGCAGCCCCGGACTAGTTAGCGGGACCCAGTACTTC. The chain combines TRBV9 with TRBJ2-5; 7 bases align to TRBD2. This CDR3 has 14 amino acids. V shed 4 bases, J shed 7 bases, and the junction held 10 bases outside the gene matches. Germline V gene data show CDR1 as SGDLS and CDR2 as YYNGEE. The full variable domain, with the rest looked up from reference TRBV9 and TRBJ2-5, is DSGVTQTPKHLITATGQRVTLRCSPRSGDLSVYWYQQSLDQGLQFLIQYYNGEERAKGNILERFSAQQFPDLHSELNLSSLELGDSALYFCASSPGLVSGTQYFGPGTRLLVL.

This clonotype showed up just a few times. V is TRBV10-3 and J is TRBJ2-7; 8 bases are shared with TRBD2. The CDR3 consists of 14 residues. J gave up 7 bases and V 4 bases, and 9 bases lay outside the gene matches. The germline gives CDR1 ENHRY, CDR2 SYGVKD. CDR3 nucleotide sequence: TGTGCCATCAGTGGACGAGCGGGGGATTTTGAGCAGTACTTC. Its translation is CAISGRAGDFEQYF.

Here the CDR3 reads CSARDSASGTLKGSGELFF. For the CDR3, the DNA is TGCAGTGCTAGAGATTCCGCTAGCGGGACCCTCAAGGGCTCCGGGGAGCTGTTTTTT. The chain is built from TRBV20-1 and TRBJ2-2; 9 bases align to TRBD2. The CDR3 is made up of 19 amino acids. The V and J ends lost 0 bases and 6 bases, in that order; junction bases with no gene match: 17. CDR1 and CDR2 (germline): DFQATT, SNEGSKA (reference sequence).

This clonotype appeared a few times. This chain links TRBV2 with TRBJ2-5, with D maybe TRBD2 (6 bases). The length of the CDR3 is 13 residues. Trimming removed 7 bases from V and 7 bases from J, with 16 bases in between. CDR1 SNHLY and CDR2 FYNNEI come from the germline V gene. For the CDR3, the DNA is TGTGCCAGCACTGGTGACGGGCGGGGGACCCAGTACTTC. This translates into CASTGDGRGTQYF.